The 13 T cell receptor beta chains below were found in one sample sequenced in a study of T cells in Graves' hyperthyroidism and ophthalmopathy. RNA transcripts served as the template for amplifying TCR beta CDR3 regions. The primer set for the first-round RT-PCR of the TCR CDR3 was HTBI. TCRdb analysed the multiplex PCR reads with MiXCR anew, one entry per CDR3 protein. The data show 600,000 to 800,000 distinct CDR3 sequences, approximately 36% seen once. Sequenced material: blood. The receptors shown here come from a woman aged 40 to 50 with Graves' hyperthyroidism.

This sequence joins TRBV7-6 and TRBJ2-3; D is unresolved. Trimming stripped 5 bases from V and 4 bases from J, with 10 bases between. The CDR3 has 13 amino acids. The germline V gene encodes CDR1 SGHVS and CDR2 FNYEAQ. CDR3 sequence: CASSARSSDTQYF. The CDR3 DNA reads as TGTGCCAGCAGCGCGCGGAGCTCAGATACGCAGTATTTT.

This clonotype was recorded at least ten times. The V gene is TRBV19, the J gene TRBJ2-5; 9 bases are a match to TRBD2. Trimming took 7 bases from V and 0 from J; bases not matched to a gene: 12. Germline CDR1 reads LNHDA; CDR2 reads SQIVND (reference sequence). CDR3 size: 17 residues. For the CDR3, the DNA is TGTGCCAGTACCACGGGGAGCGGGGGGCGGTACCAAGAGACCCAGTACTTC. Protein: CASTTGSGGRYQETQYF.

Remarks on this clonotype: Relative to the germline gene, one junction end is altered; a read error may explain this. The chain uses TRBV7-2 and TRBJ2-7; 11 positions match TRBD2. In germline, CDR1 is SGHTA, CDR2 FQGNSA. The CDR3 sequence is 14 residues long. The CDR3 loop is CAGSLTSGSDEQYF. The CDR3 DNA sequence: TGTGCCGGCAGCTTAACTAGCGGGAGCGACGAGCAGTACTTC.

The gene calls are TRBV6-5 and TRBJ1-4; D is perhaps TRBD1 (5 bases). V was trimmed by 2 bases and J by 3 bases, leaving 10 bases between them. This CDR3 is built from 15 residues. Germline lookup yields CDR1 MNHEY and CDR2 SVGAGI. The CDR3 is CASSYAGPSNEKLFF. The CDR3 bases are TGTGCCAGCAGTTACGCGGGACCCTCTAATGAAAAACTGTTTTTT.

The sample holds many counts of this clonotype. CDR3 sequence reads: CASSDGDRGTTYEQYF. CDR3 nucleotides: TGTGCCAGCAGCGACGGGGACAGGGGGACCACCTACGAGCAGTACTTC. The chain is built from TRBV7-2 and TRBJ2-7, with 11 bases that match TRBD1. CDR1 is SGHTA, CDR2 FQGNSA, per germline. J gave up 2 bases and V 5 bases, and 8 bases lay outside the gene matches. This CDR3 region has 16 residues.

Remarks on this clonotype: Relative to the germline gene, one junction end is altered; a read error may explain this. The rearrangement uses TRBV7-3 and TRBJ1-4; weak D call: TRBD1 (5 bases). The germline V gene has CDR1 SGHTA and CDR2 FQGTGA. The CDR3 is 14 residues long. This CDR3 is CASSQFLGGEKLFF. CDR3 nucleotide sequence: TGCGCCAGCAGCCAATTCCTGGGGGGAGAAAAACTGTTTTTT.

Notes on this clonotype: A read error may be the cause here, since a much bigger clone is one base away. This chain connects TRBV12-3 or TRBV12-4 to TRBJ1-1; the D gene is possibly TRBD1 (6 bases). V lost 5 bases and J 12 bases, leaving 25 bases between the germline ends. The CDR3 loop spans 15 amino acids. The CDR3 bases are TGTGCCAGCAGTCTGCAGTGGACAGTCGCGGGGCGTCCTTTCTTT. It translates to CASSLQWTVAGRPFF.

The DNA for the CDR3 is TGTGCCAGCAGCTTAAGGGGACTAGCGGCCAGCTCCTACAATGAGCAGTTCTTC. Encoded protein: CASSLRGLAASSYNEQFF. This chain links TRBV7-2 with TRBJ2-1; 11 positions match TRBD2. The germline CDR1 and CDR2 sequences are SGHTA and FQGNSA. The CDR3 runs 18 residues. V lost 2 bases, J lost 0 bases, and 6 bases stayed unmatched.

In its sample, this clonotype was seen a few times. The gene calls are TRBV6-4 and TRBJ1-5; tentatively, D is TRBD1 (6 bases). The CDR3 has 15 amino acids. Looked up from germline, CDR1 is MRHNA and CDR2 is SNTAGT. Deletions cut 5 bases from V and 0 bases from J, with 11 bases between. The CDR3 region has the DNA TGTGCCAGCAGTACCGAGGGGGATAGCAATCAGCCCCAGCATTTT. This gives the protein CASSTEGDSNQPQHF.

This clonotype has ten or more counts. The chain is built from TRBV19 and TRBJ1-5; D is unclear. V was clipped by 3 bases and J by 5 bases, with 8 bases between them. The length of the CDR3 is 13 residues. Germline V lookup: CDR1 LNHDA, CDR2 SQIVND (reference sequence). The CDR3 DNA is TGTGCCAGTAGTATTGTGAGTGATCAGCCCCAGCATTTT. It yields the protein CASSIVSDQPQHF. Full variable domain (rest looked up from reference TRBV19 and TRBJ1-5): DGGITQSPKYLFRKEGQNVTLSCEQNLNHDAMYWYRQDPGQGLRLIYYSQIVNDFQKGDIAEGYSVSREKKESFPLTVTSAQKNPTAFYLCASSIVSDQPQHFGDGTRLSIL.

To note about this clonotype: This may come from a read error, since a much larger clone is one base off. The rearrangement links TRBV7-3 to TRBJ1-2; a possible D gene is TRBD1 (5 bases). V lost 5 bases and J 4 bases, leaving 14 bases between the germline ends. The CDR3 loop spans 14 amino acids. CDR1 and CDR2 (germline): SGHTA, FQGTGA. CDR3 in DNA: TGTGCCAGCAGCCTCGAGACAGCCAGCTATGGCTACACCTTC. Translation: CASSLETASYGYTF.

This clonotype has ten or more counts. The chain uses TRBV20-1 and TRBJ1-2; D remains ambiguous. Germline CDR1 and CDR2: DFQATT and SNEGSKA (reference sequence). V lost 4 bases and J lost 1, with 16 bases in between. This CDR3 contains 15 residues. The CDR3 DNA reads TGCAGTGCTAAACCTACCGGGCCGAGTAACTATGGCTACACCTTC. Translation: CSAKPTGPSNYGYTF.

This clonotype was detected ten times or more. The chain carries TRBV6-5 and TRBJ1-6, with TRBD1 matching 7 bases. The CDR3 loop spans 15 amino acids. In germline, CDR1 is MNHEY, CDR2 SVGAGI. The trim removed 10 bases at V and 5 bases at J, leaving 11 bases unmatched. CDR3 sequence: CATLGGETDNSPLHF. CDR3 nucleotide sequence: TGTGCCACCCTAGGGGGCGAAACCGATAATTCACCCCTCCACTTT.